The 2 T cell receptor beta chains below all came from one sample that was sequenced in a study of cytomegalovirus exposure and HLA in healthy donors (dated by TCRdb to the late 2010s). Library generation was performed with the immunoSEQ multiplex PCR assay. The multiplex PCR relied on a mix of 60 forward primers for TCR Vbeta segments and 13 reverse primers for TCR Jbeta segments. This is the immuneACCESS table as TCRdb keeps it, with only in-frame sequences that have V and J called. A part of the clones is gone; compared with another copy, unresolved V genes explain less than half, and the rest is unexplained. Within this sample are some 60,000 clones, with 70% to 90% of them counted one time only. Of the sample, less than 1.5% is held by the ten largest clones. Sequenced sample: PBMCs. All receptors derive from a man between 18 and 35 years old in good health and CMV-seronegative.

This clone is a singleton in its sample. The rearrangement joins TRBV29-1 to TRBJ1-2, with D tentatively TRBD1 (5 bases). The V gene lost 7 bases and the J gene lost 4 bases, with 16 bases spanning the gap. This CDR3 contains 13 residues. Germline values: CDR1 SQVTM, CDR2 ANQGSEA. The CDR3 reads CSARGGSPYGYTF. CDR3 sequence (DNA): TGCAGCGCCCGGGGGGGGTCTCCCTATGGCTACACCTTC.

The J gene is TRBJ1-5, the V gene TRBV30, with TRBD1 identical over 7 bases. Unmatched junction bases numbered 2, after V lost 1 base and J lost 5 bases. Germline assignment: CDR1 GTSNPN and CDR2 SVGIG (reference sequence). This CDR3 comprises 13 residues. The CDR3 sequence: CAWSGGQYQPQHF. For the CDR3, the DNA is TGTGCCTGGAGTGGGGGACAGTATCAGCCCCAGCATTTT.